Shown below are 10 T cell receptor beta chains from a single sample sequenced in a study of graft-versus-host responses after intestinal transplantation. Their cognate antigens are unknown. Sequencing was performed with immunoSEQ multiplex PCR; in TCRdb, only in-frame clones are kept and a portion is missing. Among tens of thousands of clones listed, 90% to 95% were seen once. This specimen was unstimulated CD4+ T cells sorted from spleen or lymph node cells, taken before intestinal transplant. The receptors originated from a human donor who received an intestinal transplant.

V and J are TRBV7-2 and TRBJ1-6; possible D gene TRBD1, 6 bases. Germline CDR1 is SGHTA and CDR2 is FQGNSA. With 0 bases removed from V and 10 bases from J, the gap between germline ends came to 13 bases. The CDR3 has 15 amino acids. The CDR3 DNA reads TGTGCCAGCAGCTTAGCGCCGGGTCAGGGGTCACCCCTCCACTTT. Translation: CASSLAPGQGSPLHF. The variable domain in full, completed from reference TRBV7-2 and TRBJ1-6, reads GAGVSQSPSNKVTEKGKDVELRCDPISGHTALYWYRQSLGQGLEFLIYFQGNSAPDKSGLPSDRFSAERTGGSVSTLTIQRTQQEDSAVYLCASSLAPGQGSPLHFGNGTRLTVT.

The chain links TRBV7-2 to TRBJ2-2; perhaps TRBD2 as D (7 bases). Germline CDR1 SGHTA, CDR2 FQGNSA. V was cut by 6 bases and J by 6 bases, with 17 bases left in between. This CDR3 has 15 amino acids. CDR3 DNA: TGTGCCAGCAGTTTACTAACGGGGGGCCCCGGGGAGCTGTTTTTT. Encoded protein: CASSLLTGGPGELFF.

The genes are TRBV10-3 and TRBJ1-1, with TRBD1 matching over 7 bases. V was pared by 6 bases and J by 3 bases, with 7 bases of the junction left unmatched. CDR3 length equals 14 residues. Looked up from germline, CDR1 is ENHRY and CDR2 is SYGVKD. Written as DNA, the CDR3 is TGTGCCATCAGAGTAGGGGGCTTAGACACTGAAGCTTTCTTT. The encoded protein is CAIRVGGLDTEAFF.

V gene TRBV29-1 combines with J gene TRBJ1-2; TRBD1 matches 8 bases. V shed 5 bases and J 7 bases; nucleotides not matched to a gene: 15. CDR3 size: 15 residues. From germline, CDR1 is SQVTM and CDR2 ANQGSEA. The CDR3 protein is CSVPKGVQGAGGYTF. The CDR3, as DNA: TGCAGCGTTCCTAAGGGTGTGCAGGGGGCGGGTGGCTACACCTTC.

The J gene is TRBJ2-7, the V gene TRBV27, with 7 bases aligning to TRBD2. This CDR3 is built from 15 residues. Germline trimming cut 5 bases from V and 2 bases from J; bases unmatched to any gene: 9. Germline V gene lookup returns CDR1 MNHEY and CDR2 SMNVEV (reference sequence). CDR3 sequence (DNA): TGTGCCAGCAGTCCCGAACGCGGACTAGCCTACGAGCAGTACTTC. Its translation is CASSPERGLAYEQYF.

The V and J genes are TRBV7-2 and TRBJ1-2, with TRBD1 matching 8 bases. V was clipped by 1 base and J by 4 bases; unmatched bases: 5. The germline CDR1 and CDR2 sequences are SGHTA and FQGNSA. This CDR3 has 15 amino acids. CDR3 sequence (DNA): TGTGCCAGCAGCTTAGATCCAGGGGGCTTCTATGGCTACACCTTC. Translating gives CASSLDPGGFYGYTF.

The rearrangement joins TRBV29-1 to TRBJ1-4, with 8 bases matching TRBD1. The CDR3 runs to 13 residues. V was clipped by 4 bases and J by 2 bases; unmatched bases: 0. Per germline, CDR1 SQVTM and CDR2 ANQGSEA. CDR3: CSVGTGTNEKLFF. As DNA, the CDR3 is TGCAGCGTTGGGACAGGGACTAATGAAAAACTGTTTTTT.

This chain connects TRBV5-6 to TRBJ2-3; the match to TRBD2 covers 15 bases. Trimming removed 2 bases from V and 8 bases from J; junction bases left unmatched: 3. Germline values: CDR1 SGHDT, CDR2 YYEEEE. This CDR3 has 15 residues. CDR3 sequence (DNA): TGTGCCAGCAGCTTCGGACTAGCGGGGGGGGGTACGCAGTATTTT. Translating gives CASSFGLAGGGTQYF.

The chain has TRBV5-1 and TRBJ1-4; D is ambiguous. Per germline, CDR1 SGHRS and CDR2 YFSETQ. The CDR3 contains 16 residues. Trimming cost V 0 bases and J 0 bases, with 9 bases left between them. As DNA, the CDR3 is TGCGCCAGCAGCTTGGGGAATGCGGCAACTAATGAAAAACTGTTTTTT. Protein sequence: CASSLGNAATNEKLFF.

CDR3 protein: CSVGRQGVNQPQHF. CDR3 nucleotides: TGCAGCGTTGGGCGACAGGGCGTCAATCAGCCCCAGCATTTT. The chain couples TRBV29-1 to TRBJ1-5; 7 bases agree with TRBD1. Trimming at V came to 4 bases and at J to 3 bases, leaving 6 bases not matched to a gene. CDR1 is SQVTM, CDR2 ANQGSEA, per germline. This CDR3 is 14 amino acids long.